The 27 T cell receptor beta chains below come from one sample, sequenced in a study of T cell responses to AZD1222 COVID-19 vaccine. The data were produced by immunoSEQ multiplex PCR, yet TCRdb's version contains in-frame clones alone and is incomplete. Here the sample spans about 150,000 clones, around 90% being singletons. The specimen comprised peripheral blood, sampled 28 days after the second dose of the MenACWY control vaccine. Receptors were obtained from an adult who received the MenACWY meningococcal vaccine as a control.

The genes are TRBV30 and TRBJ2-5; 7 nucleotides align to TRBD1. Germline-derived CDR1 and CDR2 are GTSNPN and SVGIG (reference sequence). The CDR3 covers 15 residues. The ends lost 2 bases at V and 5 bases at J; junction bases unmatched: 11. The CDR3: CAWSLEAGGRETQYF. The CDR3 DNA follows: TGTGCCTGGAGTTTGGAGGCAGGGGGTAGGGAGACCCAGTACTTC.

The rearrangement joins TRBV28 to TRBJ2-7; 10 nucleotides align to TRBD2. Looked up from germline, CDR1 is MDHEN and CDR2 is SYDVKM. With 1 base clipped from V and 1 base from J, the junction kept 4 bases outside the gene matches. There are 16 residues in the CDR3. CDR3 sequence (DNA): TGTGCCAGCAGTTTATTACGGACTAGCGGATCCTACGAGCAGTACTTC. This gives the protein CASSLLRTSGSYEQYF.

The chain uses TRBV9 and TRBJ2-2; tentatively, D is TRBD1 (7 bases). Between the trimmed V and J ends, which lost 4 bases and 4 bases, there was a span of 14 bases. Germline V lookup: CDR1 SGDLS, CDR2 YYNGEE. This CDR3 is built from 15 residues. This CDR3 is CASSPRQGGTGELFF. CDR3 nucleotide sequence: TGTGCCAGCAGCCCACGACAGGGAGGCACCGGGGAGCTGTTTTTT.

This chain uses TRBV6-1 with TRBJ1-2; no clear D. Trimming left V 5 bases short and J 4 bases short, with 5 bases between. Germline assignment: CDR1 MNHNS and CDR2 SASEGT. This CDR3 has 11 residues. The CDR3: CASSSGYGYTF. In DNA form, the CDR3 reads TGTGCCAGCAGTTCTGGCTATGGCTACACCTTC.

The J gene is TRBJ1-2, the V gene TRBV5-4; no clear D. Trimming pared 3 bases from V and 3 bases from J, leaving 3 bases between. CDR1 and CDR2 (germline): SGHNT, YYREEE (reference sequence). The CDR3 extends over 11 amino acids. The CDR3 DNA reads as TGTGCCAGCAGCTCCTACTATGGCTACACCTTC. It translates to CASSSYYGYTF. The whole variable domain, filled in from reference TRBV5-4 and TRBJ1-2, reads ETGVTQSPTHLIKTRGQQVTLRCSSQSGHNTVSWYQQALGQGPQFIFQYYREEENGRGNFPPRFSGLQFPNYSSELNVNALELDDSALYLCASSSYYGYTFGSGTRLTVV.

The V and J genes are TRBV30 and TRBJ1-4; D remains ambiguous. The V gene lost 5 bases and the J gene lost 8 bases, with 15 bases spanning the gap. Germline V CDR1 and CDR2: GTSNPN, SVGIG (reference sequence). There are 13 residues in the CDR3. The CDR3 DNA reads as TGTGCCTGGCAGGCGAGGCGCGGAGAAAAACTGTTTTTT. Amino acid sequence: CAWQARRGEKLFF.

V gene TRBV6-2 or TRBV6-3 combines with J gene TRBJ2-3; D unclear. Between the trimmed V and J ends, which lost 3 bases and 2 bases, there was a span of 9 bases. The germline V gene encodes CDR1 MNHEY and CDR2 SVGEGT. The CDR3 spans 14 residues. CDR3: CASSYYTNTDTQYF. Here the CDR3 DNA reads TGTGCCAGCAGTTATTATACGAACACAGATACGCAGTATTTT.

The chain has TRBV28 and TRBJ2-1; D is ambiguous. The germline V and J ends were trimmed by 1 base and 6 bases, with 10 bases remaining between them. CDR1 is MDHEN and CDR2 is SYDVKM in the germline V gene. The CDR3 sequence is 14 residues long. The CDR3 DNA reads as TGTGCCAGCAGTTTATTTGGGCAGACCAATGAGCAGTTCTTC. This codes for CASSLFGQTNEQFF.

This clone was found many times. The chain has TRBV4-2 and TRBJ1-3, with no clear D. Germline assignment: CDR1 LGHNA and CDR2 YNFKEQ. Trimming removed 0 bases from V and 7 bases from J, with 13 bases in between. The CDR3 consists of 15 residues. CDR3 bases: TGTGCCAGCAGCCAAGAACCAGGAATCGTGAACACCATATATTTT. It translates to CASSQEPGIVNTIYF.

V and J are TRBV11-3 and TRBJ1-2; no definite D call. V was shortened by 5 bases and J by 0 bases, with 4 bases between the two germline ends. This CDR3 is built from 12 residues. Germline CDR1 SGHNT, CDR2 YENEEA. The CDR3 region is CASSTANYGYTF. CDR3 nucleotides: TGTGCCAGCAGCACAGCTAACTATGGCTACACCTTC.

Here the CDR3 reads CASSQGTELYGYTF. The CDR3 coding sequence is TGTGCCAGCAGCCAAGGGACAGAACTTTATGGCTACACCTTC. V is TRBV14 and J is TRBJ1-2; weak D call: TRBD1 (6 bases). The CDR3 is made up of 14 amino acids. In germline, CDR1 is SGHDN, CDR2 FVKESK. V dropped 1 base and J dropped 5 bases, with 11 bases sitting between them.

In nucleotides, the CDR3 is TGTGCCTGGAGTCTGGGGACAGGGGTGCGAGAGCAGTACTTC. Protein product: CAWSLGTGVREQYF. The chain employs TRBV30 and TRBJ2-7, with 10 bases aligning to TRBD1. The length of the CDR3 is 14 residues. V dropped 2 bases and J dropped 7; count of bases not matched to a gene: 8. CDR1 is GTSNPN and CDR2 is SVGIG in the germline V gene (reference sequence).

The chain is built from TRBV2 and TRBJ2-3; D ambiguous. The CDR3 is 15 amino acids. V gave up 4 bases and J gave up 0 bases, with 11 bases separating them. Germline V gene sequence: CDR1 SNHLY, CDR2 FYNNEI. The DNA for the CDR3 is TGTGCCAGCAGTGGTTTGGGTTCTAGCACAGATACGCAGTATTTT. Translation: CASSGLGSSTDTQYF.

CDR3: CASSQADYEQYF. The CDR3 DNA sequence: TGTGCCAGCAGCCAAGCGGACTACGAGCAGTACTTC. The V call is TRBV4-2, the J call TRBJ2-7; D remains ambiguous. This CDR3 has 12 residues. Germline-derived CDR1 and CDR2 are LGHNA and YNFKEQ. V was trimmed by 1 base and J by 3 bases, leaving 4 bases between them.

The chain recombines TRBV4-3 with TRBJ2-5, with a tentative D call TRBD1 (6 bases). Trimming removed 4 bases at V and 2 bases at J, with 17 bases between. This CDR3 is 16 amino acids long. In germline, CDR1 is LGHNA, CDR2 YSLEER. The chain's CDR3 is CASSPGRGTIQETQYF. In DNA, the CDR3 is TGCGCCAGCAGCCCCGGGCGTGGGACAATTCAAGAGACCCAGTACTTC.

This chain uses TRBV11-3 with TRBJ2-7; 7 nucleotides align to TRBD1. This CDR3 spans 15 amino acids. Unmatched junction bases numbered 10, after V lost 5 bases and J lost 3 bases. Germline V lookup: CDR1 SGHNT, CDR2 YENEEA. The CDR3 nucleotides read TGTGCCAGCAGCCGAGGACAGGCCGTGGTCTACGAGCAGTACTTC. Translated, it gives CASSRGQAVVYEQYF. The full variable domain, its missing parts supplied by reference TRBV11-3 and TRBJ2-7, is EAGVVQSPRYKIIEKKQPVAFWCNPISGHNTLYWYLQNLGQGPELLIRYENEEAVDDSQLPKDRFSAERLKGVDSTLKIQPAELGDSAVYLCASSRGQAVVYEQYFGPGTRLTVT.

The rearrangement links TRBV29-1 to TRBJ2-6, with 7 bases identical to TRBD1. Germline CDR1 and CDR2: SQVTM and ANQGSEA. Trimming at V came to 7 bases and at J to 0 bases, leaving 9 bases not matched to a gene. The length of the CDR3 is 16 residues. DNA for the CDR3: TGCAGCGCGATGCCGACAGGGAGCTCTGGGGCCAACGTCCTGACTTTC. Translated, it gives CSAMPTGSSGANVLTF.

This chain uses TRBV7-2 with TRBJ2-1, with TRBD2 matching over 9 bases. From germline, CDR1 is SGHTA and CDR2 FQGNSA. V trimming: 1 base; J trimming: 7 bases; junction bases outside the gene matches: 5. CDR3 length equals 15 residues. The CDR3 DNA follows: TGTGCCAGCAGCTTAGTTGTAGCGGGAGTTAATGAGCAGTTCTTC. Translation: CASSLVVAGVNEQFF. The whole variable domain, filled in from reference TRBV7-2 and TRBJ2-1, reads GAGVSQSPSNKVTEKGKDVELRCDPISGHTALYWYRQSLGQGLEFLIYFQGNSAPDKSGLPSDRFSAERTGGSVSTLTIQRTQQEDSAVYLCASSLVVAGVNEQFFGPGTRLTVL.

V gene TRBV5-1 combines with J gene TRBJ1-1; D unclear. With 0 bases removed from V and 1 base from J, the gap between germline ends came to 10 bases. The CDR3 runs to 15 residues. Germline V gene lookup returns CDR1 SGHRS and CDR2 YFSETQ. The CDR3 here is CASSLVPQRNTEAFF. The CDR3 DNA is TGCGCCAGCAGCTTGGTCCCACAGAGGAACACTGAAGCTTTCTTT.

This sequence joins TRBV29-1 and TRBJ2-5; 7 nucleotides line up with TRBD1. With V trimmed by 3 bases and J by 4 bases, 11 bases remained unmatched. CDR1 and CDR2 (germline): SQVTM, ANQGSEA. The CDR3 loop spans 15 amino acids. CDR3 amino acids: CSVESRGLRGETQYF. The DNA for the CDR3 is TGCAGCGTTGAGTCGAGGGGGCTAAGGGGAGAGACCCAGTACTTC.

The chain links TRBV18 to TRBJ1-2; 8 bases align to TRBD1. Germline CDR1 reads KGHSH; CDR2 reads LQKENI. The CDR3 has 14 amino acids. The trim removed 1 base at V and 8 bases at J, leaving 6 bases unmatched. CDR3 sequence reads: CASSPLETGVGYTF. The CDR3 region has the DNA TGTGCCAGCTCACCACTGGAGACAGGGGTAGGCTACACCTTC.

This chain joins TRBV10-3 and TRBJ1-3; D might be TRBD1 (6 bases). The germline V and J ends were trimmed by 2 bases and 0 bases, with 11 bases remaining between them. Germline loops: CDR1 ENHRY, CDR2 SYGVKD. The CDR3 runs to 16 residues. The CDR3 region is CAISERTVSSGNTIYF. The CDR3 nucleotides are TGTGCCATCAGTGAGAGGACAGTCAGCTCTGGAAACACCATATATTTT.

The rearrangement links TRBV11-2 to TRBJ2-1; TRBD1 aligns across 7 bases. Germline CDR1 and CDR2: SGHAT and FQNNGV. V lost 5 bases and J lost 0; bases outside the gene matches: 7. This CDR3 region has 16 residues. In DNA form, the CDR3 reads TGTGCCAGCAGCCGCCGGGGACAGAGCTCCTACAATGAGCAGTTCTTC. Its protein is CASSRRGQSSYNEQFF.

This chain joins TRBV27 and TRBJ1-4, with TRBD1 matching over 9 bases. This CDR3 has 13 residues. J gave up 8 bases and V 5 bases, and 3 bases lay outside the gene matches. The germline gives CDR1 MNHEY, CDR2 SMNVEV (reference sequence). CDR3 DNA: TGTGCCAGCAGTACAGGGGGCCGGGAAAAACTGTTTTTT. Its protein is CASSTGGREKLFF.

This clone was seen more than once but under ten times. The chain couples TRBV19 to TRBJ1-1; 7 bases are shared with TRBD1. The CDR3 has 14 residues. In germline, CDR1 is LNHDA, CDR2 SQIVND (reference sequence). The V and J ends lost 7 bases and 0 bases, in that order; junction bases with no gene match: 5. CDR3 coding DNA: TGTGCCAGTAAGGACAGGTCGATGAACACTGAAGCTTTCTTT. This codes for CASKDRSMNTEAFF.

This chain connects TRBV11-2 to TRBJ2-1, with 10 bases aligning to TRBD1. Germline V gene data show CDR1 as SGHAT and CDR2 as FQNNGV. The trim removed 4 bases at V and 8 bases at J, leaving 11 bases unmatched. CDR3 size: 16 residues. The CDR3 protein is CASSSTGTGANDEQFF. For the CDR3, the DNA is TGTGCCAGCAGCTCCACAGGGACAGGGGCGAACGATGAGCAGTTCTTC. Full variable domain (rest looked up from reference TRBV11-2 and TRBJ2-1): EAGVAQSPRYKIIEKRQSVAFWCNPISGHATLYWYQQILGQGPKLLIQFQNNGVVDDSQLPKDRFSAERLKGVDSTLKIQPAKLEDSAVYLCASSSTGTGANDEQFFGPGTRLTVL.

The V and J genes are TRBV7-9 and TRBJ2-5; 10 bases fit TRBD2. Trimming took 5 bases from V and 4 from J; bases not matched to a gene: 19. Germline lookup yields CDR1 SEHNR and CDR2 FQNEAQ (reference sequence). This CDR3 is built from 19 residues. The CDR3 protein is CASSLLGASGRGVGETQYF. In DNA, the CDR3 is TGTGCCAGCAGCCTCCTAGGGGCTAGCGGGAGAGGAGTGGGAGAGACCCAGTACTTC.